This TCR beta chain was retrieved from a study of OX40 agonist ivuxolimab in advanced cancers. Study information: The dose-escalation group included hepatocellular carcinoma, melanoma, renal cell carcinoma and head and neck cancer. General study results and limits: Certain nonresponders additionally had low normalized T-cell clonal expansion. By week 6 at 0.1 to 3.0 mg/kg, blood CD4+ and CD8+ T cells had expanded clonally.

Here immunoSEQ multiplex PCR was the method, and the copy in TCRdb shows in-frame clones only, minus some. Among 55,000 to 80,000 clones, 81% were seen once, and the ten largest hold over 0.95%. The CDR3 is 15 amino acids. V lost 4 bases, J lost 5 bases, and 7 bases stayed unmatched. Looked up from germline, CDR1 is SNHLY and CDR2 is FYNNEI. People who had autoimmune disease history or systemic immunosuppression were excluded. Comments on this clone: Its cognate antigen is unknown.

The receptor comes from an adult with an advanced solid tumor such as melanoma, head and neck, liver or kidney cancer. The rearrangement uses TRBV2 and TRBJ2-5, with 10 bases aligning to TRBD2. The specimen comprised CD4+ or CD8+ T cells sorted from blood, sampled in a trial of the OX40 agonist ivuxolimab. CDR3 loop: CASSALSGGRETQYF. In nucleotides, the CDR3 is TGTGCCAGCAGTGCCCTTAGCGGGGGGCGGGAGACCCAGTACTTC.